A single sample is the source of the 15 T cell receptor beta chains below, sequenced in a study of beta chain features in type 1 diabetes. Expressed TCRB transcripts were sequenced, since all the RNA that had been isolated was reverse transcribed. Libraries were prepared by immunoSEQ multiplex PCR; TCRdb keeps only in-frame clonotypes and omits some of them. The sample holds approximately 270,000 clones, 14% seen once. Whole-study findings and limits: Moderate yet significant TCRB CDR3 shortening was seen in Type 1 diabetes patients in all four CD4+ subsets.

The antigens of these receptors remain unknown. The sample comprised naive CD4+ T cells from blood. Source of these receptors: a man aged 25-45 years with type 1 diabetes.

The chain joins TRBV29-1 to TRBJ2-5, with TRBD1 matching over 12 bases. Germline V gene data show CDR1 as SQVTM and CDR2 as ANQGSEA. The CDR3 sequence is 15 residues long. The trim removed 2 bases at V and 5 bases at J, leaving 6 bases unmatched. Here the CDR3 reads CSVERGTGGRETQYF. CDR3 nucleotides: TGCAGCGTTGAAAGGGGGACAGGGGGCCGGGAGACCCAGTACTTC.

This clone came up a few times. V usage is TRBV7-2 and J usage is TRBJ2-1, with D perhaps TRBD2 (5 bases). Germline V gives CDR1 SGHTA, CDR2 FQGNSA. CDR3 length: 14 amino acids. V shed 2 bases and J shed 8 bases, with 13 bases lying between them. This CDR3 reads CASSLYNGMDEQFF. The CDR3 DNA sequence: TGTGCCAGCAGCTTATACAACGGGATGGATGAGCAGTTCTTC.

The CDR3 protein is CASSIFFGTSGRNEQFF. As DNA, the CDR3 is TGTGCCAGTAGTATATTTTTCGGGACTAGCGGGAGGAATGAGCAGTTCTTC. The chain combines TRBV19 with TRBJ2-1; 15 nucleotides match TRBD2. The CDR3 runs 17 residues. The V gene's germline CDR1 is LNHDA and CDR2 SQIVND (reference sequence). Trimming cost V 2 bases and J 7 bases; bases outside gene matches: 6.

The rearrangement links TRBV5-1 to TRBJ2-1, with D tentatively TRBD2 (6 bases). Per the germline V gene, CDR1 is SGHRS and CDR2 is YFSETQ. V lost 4 bases and J 7 bases, leaving 12 bases between the germline ends. This CDR3 region has 13 residues. The CDR3 nucleotides are TGCGCCAGCAGCCCCGATGGGGGGAATGAGCAGTTCTTC. The encoded protein is CASSPDGGNEQFF.

The chain links TRBV2 to TRBJ1-5; TRBD1 matches at 7 bases. Per germline, CDR1 SNHLY and CDR2 FYNNEI. J lost 4 bases, V lost 6 bases, and 3 bases had no gene match. This CDR3 is 13 amino acids long. The chain's CDR3 is CASSLTGNQPQHF. As DNA, the CDR3 is TGTGCCAGCAGCCTGACAGGGAATCAGCCCCAGCATTTT.

This clone occurred a few times. The V and J genes are TRBV5-1 and TRBJ2-1, with 10 bases matching TRBD2. Per germline, CDR1 SGHRS and CDR2 YFSETQ. V shed 0 bases and J 9 bases; nucleotides not matched to a gene: 6. This CDR3 is 15 amino acids long. CDR3 in amino acids: CASSLEASGSGEQFF. CDR3 in DNA: TGCGCCAGCAGCTTGGAGGCTAGCGGGAGTGGTGAGCAGTTCTTC.

J is TRBJ2-7 and V is TRBV4-2; possibly TRBD1 for D (6 bases). Germline CDR1 is LGHNA and CDR2 is YNFKEQ. The CDR3 sequence is 14 residues long. V gave up 1 base and J gave up 3 bases, with 10 bases separating them. CDR3 DNA: TGTGCCAGCAGCCAAGTACGACAGGTCTACGAGCAGTACTTC. It yields the protein CASSQVRQVYEQYF.

The chain uses TRBV4-2 and TRBJ2-2, with 9 bases that match TRBD1. From germline, CDR1 is LGHNA and CDR2 YNFKEQ. V lost 2 bases to trimming and J lost 7 bases; unmatched junction nucleotides: 8. This CDR3 spans 16 amino acids. In DNA form, the CDR3 reads TGTGCCAGCAGCCAACCTCTCGGACAGGGGAACGGGGAGCTGTTTTTT. Amino acid sequence: CASSQPLGQGNGELFF.

This clone was found a few times. The rearrangement links TRBV10-3 to TRBJ2-4; D is ambiguous. V lost 3 bases and J lost 0, with 9 bases in between. Germline assignment: CDR1 ENHRY and CDR2 SYGVKD. This CDR3 spans 15 amino acids. CDR3 nucleotides: TGTGCCATCAGTGACGGAGATTTAGCCAAAAACATTCAGTACTTC. It is translated as CAISDGDLAKNIQYF.

The chain uses TRBV7-2 and TRBJ2-7; D is perhaps TRBD1 (6 bases). Germline V gene lookup returns CDR1 SGHTA and CDR2 FQGNSA. Trimming removed 5 bases at V and 5 bases at J, with 22 bases between. The CDR3 is 16 residues long. The DNA for the CDR3 is TGTGCCAGCAGCACTAACGACAGGAGAGTTATCGACGAGCAGTACTTC. This sequence encodes CASSTNDRRVIDEQYF.

This clone occurred a few times. The rearrangement uses TRBV7-2 and TRBJ2-7; D may be TRBD2 (5 bases). Per the germline V gene, CDR1 is SGHTA and CDR2 is FQGNSA. The CDR3 is 15 amino acids. The V end lost 0 bases, the J end lost 3 bases, and 12 bases lay between the germline ends. The CDR3 spells CASSLARVSGYEQYF. Written as DNA, the CDR3 is TGTGCCAGCAGCTTAGCGCGGGTATCCGGCTACGAGCAGTACTTC.

CDR3 protein: CATSSPGTLGELFF. The CDR3 DNA is TGTGCCACCAGCAGCCCCGGGACTTTAGGGGAGCTGTTTTTT. The rearrangement joins TRBV15 to TRBJ2-2; TRBD2 is a possible D gene (6 bases). CDR1 and CDR2 from the germline V gene are LNHNV and YYDKDF (reference sequence). Trimming left V 3 bases short and J 8 bases short, with 13 bases between. CDR3 length: 14 amino acids. The full variable domain, completed using reference TRBV15 and TRBJ2-2, is DAMVIQNPRYQVTQFGKPVTLSCSQTLNHNVMYWYQQKSSQAPKLLFHYYDKDFNNEADTPDNFQSRRPNTSFCFLDIRSPGLGDTAMYLCATSSPGTLGELFFGEGSRLTVL.

This clone appeared a few times. The chain has TRBV18 and TRBJ1-4, with TRBD1 as a possible D gene (5 bases). The CDR3 runs to 16 residues. The V gene's germline CDR1 is KGHSH and CDR2 LQKENI. The V gene lost 2 bases and the J gene lost 11 bases, with 21 bases spanning the gap. The CDR3: CASSPNELDIGGKLFF. The CDR3 DNA follows: TGTGCCAGCTCACCAAACGAGCTGGACATCGGAGGGAAACTGTTTTTT.

There are a few counts of this clone. V usage is TRBV19 and J usage is TRBJ2-7, with 7 bases that match TRBD2. Germline CDR1 reads LNHDA; CDR2 reads SQIVND (reference sequence). The length of the CDR3 is 14 residues. Germline trimming cut 5 bases from V and 1 base from J; bases unmatched to any gene: 5. The CDR3 here is CASSLQRGSYEQYF. The CDR3 DNA reads TGTGCCAGTAGTCTCCAGCGGGGATCCTACGAGCAGTACTTC.

Only a few counts were recorded for this clone. V gene TRBV6-6 combines with J gene TRBJ1-5; D is ambiguous. The CDR3 has 14 residues. V dropped 7 bases and J dropped 0 bases, with 10 bases sitting between them. Per germline, CDR1 MNHNY and CDR2 SVGAGI (reference sequence). For the CDR3, the DNA is TGTGCCAGCACCAACAGAGATAGCAATCAGCCCCAGCATTTT. The encoded protein is CASTNRDSNQPQHF.